This T cell receptor beta chain was recovered during a study of radiation and T cells in renal cell carcinoma. Data came from immunoSEQ multiplex PCR; TCRdb stores just in-frame clones and leaves some out. The sample lists some 100,000 clones, 65% to 85% occurring once. The CDR3 has 14 residues. Trimming removed 6 bases from V and 8 bases from J; junction bases left unmatched: 11. CDR1 is KGHSH, CDR2 LQKENI, per germline. The time point was: baseline pretreatment blood. Documented treatment: 15 Gy SBRT to primary tumor, nephrectomy 4 weeks later. Radiation-treated patients gave blood at baseline, week 2 and week 4.

Sample: blood, taken from a patient whose treatment included radiotherapy and nephrectomy. The chain employs TRBV18 and TRBJ2-7; 9 nucleotides agree with TRBD1. The origin of this receptor is a man aged 60 to 75 with renal cell carcinoma. This CDR3 reads CASSFGTGNVQQYF. CDR3 bases: TGTGCCAGCTCTTTCGGGACAGGGAACGTACAGCAGTACTTC.